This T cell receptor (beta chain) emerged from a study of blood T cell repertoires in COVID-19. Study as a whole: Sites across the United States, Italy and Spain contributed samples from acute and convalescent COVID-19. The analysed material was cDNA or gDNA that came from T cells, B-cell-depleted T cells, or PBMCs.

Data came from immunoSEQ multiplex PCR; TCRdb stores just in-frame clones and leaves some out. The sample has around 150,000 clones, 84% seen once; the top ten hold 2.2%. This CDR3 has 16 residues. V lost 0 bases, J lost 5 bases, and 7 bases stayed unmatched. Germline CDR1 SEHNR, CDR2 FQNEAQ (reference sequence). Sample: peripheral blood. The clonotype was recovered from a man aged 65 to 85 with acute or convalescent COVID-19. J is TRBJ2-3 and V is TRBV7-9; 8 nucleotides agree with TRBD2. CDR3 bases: TGTGCCAGCAGCTTAGCGCAACGGGAGGGCCGAGATACGCAGTATTTT. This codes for CASSLAQREGRDTQYF.